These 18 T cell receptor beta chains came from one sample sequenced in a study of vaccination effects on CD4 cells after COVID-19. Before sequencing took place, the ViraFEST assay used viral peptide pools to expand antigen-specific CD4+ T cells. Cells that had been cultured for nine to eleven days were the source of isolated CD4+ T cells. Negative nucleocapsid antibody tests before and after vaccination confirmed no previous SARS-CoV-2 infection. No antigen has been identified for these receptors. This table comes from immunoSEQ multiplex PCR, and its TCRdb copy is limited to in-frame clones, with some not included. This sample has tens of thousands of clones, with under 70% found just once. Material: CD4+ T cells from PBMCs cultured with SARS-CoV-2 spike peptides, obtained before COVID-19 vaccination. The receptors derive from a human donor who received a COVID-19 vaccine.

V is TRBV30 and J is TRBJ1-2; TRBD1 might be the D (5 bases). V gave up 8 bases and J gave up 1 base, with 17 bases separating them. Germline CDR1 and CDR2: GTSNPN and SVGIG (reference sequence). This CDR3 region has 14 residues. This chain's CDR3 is CARARDSDNYGYTF. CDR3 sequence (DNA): TGTGCCCGAGCTCGGGACTCCGATAACTATGGCTACACCTTC.

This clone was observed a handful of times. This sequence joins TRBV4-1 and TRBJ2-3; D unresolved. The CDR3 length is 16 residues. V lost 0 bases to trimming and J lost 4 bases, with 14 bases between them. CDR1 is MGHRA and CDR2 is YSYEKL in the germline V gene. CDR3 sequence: CASSQDGRSGADTQYF. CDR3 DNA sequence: TGCGCCAGCAGCCAAGACGGCCGCAGTGGGGCAGATACGCAGTATTTT.

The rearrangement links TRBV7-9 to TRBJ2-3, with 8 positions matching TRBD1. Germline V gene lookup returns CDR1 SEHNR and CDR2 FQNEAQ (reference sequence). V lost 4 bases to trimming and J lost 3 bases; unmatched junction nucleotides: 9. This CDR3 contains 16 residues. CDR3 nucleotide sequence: TGTGCCAGCAGCTCTCTATGGACAGGGTCGACAGATACGCAGTATTTT. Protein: CASSSLWTGSTDTQYF.

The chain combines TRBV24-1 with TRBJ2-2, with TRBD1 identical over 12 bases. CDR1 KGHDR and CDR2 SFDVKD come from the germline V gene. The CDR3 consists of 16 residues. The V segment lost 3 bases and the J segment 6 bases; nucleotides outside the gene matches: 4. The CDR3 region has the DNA TGTGCCACCAGTGATGCGGGACAGGGGGCTGCCGGGGAGCTGTTTTTT. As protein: CATSDAGQGAAGELFF.

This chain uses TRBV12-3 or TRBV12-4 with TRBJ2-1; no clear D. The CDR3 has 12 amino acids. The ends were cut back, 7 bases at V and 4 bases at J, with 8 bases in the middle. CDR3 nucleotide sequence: TGTGCCAGCACCCACGGGTACAATGAGCAGTTCTTC. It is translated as CASTHGYNEQFF.

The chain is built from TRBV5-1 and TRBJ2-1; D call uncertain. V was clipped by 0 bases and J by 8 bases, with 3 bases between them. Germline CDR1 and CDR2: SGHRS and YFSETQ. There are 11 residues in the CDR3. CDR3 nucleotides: TGCGCCAGCAGCTTGGTAGATGAGCAGTTCTTC. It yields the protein CASSLVDEQFF. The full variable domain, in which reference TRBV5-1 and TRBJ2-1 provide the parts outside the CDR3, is KAGVTQTPRYLIKTRGQQVTLSCSPISGHRSVSWYQQTPGQGLQFLFEYFSETQRNKGNFPGRFSGRQFSNSRSEMNVSTLELGDSALYLCASSLVDEQFFGPGTRLTVL.

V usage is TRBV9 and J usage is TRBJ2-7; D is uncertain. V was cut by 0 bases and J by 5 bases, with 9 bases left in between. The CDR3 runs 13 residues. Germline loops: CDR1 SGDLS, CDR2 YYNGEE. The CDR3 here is CASSVGDNHEQYF. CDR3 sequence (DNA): TGTGCCAGCAGCGTAGGTGACAACCACGAGCAGTACTTC. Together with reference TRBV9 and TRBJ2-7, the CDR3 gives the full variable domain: DSGVTQTPKHLITATGQRVTLRCSPRSGDLSVYWYQQSLDQGLQFLIQYYNGEERAKGNILERFSAQQFPDLHSELNLSSLELGDSALYFCASSVGDNHEQYFGPGTRLTVT.

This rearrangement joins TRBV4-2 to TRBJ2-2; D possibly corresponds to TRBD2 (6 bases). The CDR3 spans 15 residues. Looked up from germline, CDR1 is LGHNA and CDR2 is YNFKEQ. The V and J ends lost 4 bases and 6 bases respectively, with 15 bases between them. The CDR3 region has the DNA TGTGCCAGCAGCCCCCGGGGGACGGTATCCGGGGAGCTGTTTTTT. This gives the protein CASSPRGTVSGELFF.

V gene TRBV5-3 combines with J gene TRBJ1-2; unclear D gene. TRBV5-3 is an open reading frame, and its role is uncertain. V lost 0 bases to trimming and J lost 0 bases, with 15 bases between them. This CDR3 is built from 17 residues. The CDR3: CARSLVHMKRSNYGYTF. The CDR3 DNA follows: TGTGCCAGAAGCTTGGTACATATGAAACGGTCTAACTATGGCTACACCTTC.

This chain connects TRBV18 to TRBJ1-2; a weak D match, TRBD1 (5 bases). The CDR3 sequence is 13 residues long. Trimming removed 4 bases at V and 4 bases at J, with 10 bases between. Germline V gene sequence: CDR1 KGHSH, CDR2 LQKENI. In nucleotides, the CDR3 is TGTGCCAGCTCACAGGGGAGAAGCTATGGCTACACCTTC. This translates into CASSQGRSYGYTF.

CDR3 amino acids: CASSPGPQHF. DNA of the CDR3: TGTGCCAGCAGTCCCGGGCCCCAGCATTTT. The V call is TRBV9, the J call TRBJ1-5; D is unresolved. V was shortened by 5 bases and J by 9 bases, with 6 bases between the two germline ends. The CDR3 runs to 10 residues. The germline V gene has CDR1 SGDLS and CDR2 YYNGEE. Drawing the rest from reference TRBV9 and TRBJ1-5, the complete variable domain is DSGVTQTPKHLITATGQRVTLRCSPRSGDLSVYWYQQSLDQGLQFLIQYYNGEERAKGNILERFSAQQFPDLHSELNLSSLELGDSALYFCASSPGPQHFGDGTRLSIL.

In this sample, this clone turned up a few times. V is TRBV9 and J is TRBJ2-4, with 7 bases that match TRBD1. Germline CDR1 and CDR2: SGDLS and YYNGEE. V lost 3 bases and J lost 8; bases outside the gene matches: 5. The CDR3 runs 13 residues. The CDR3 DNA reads TGTGCCAGCAGCGAGGGGACAGAGCACATTCAGTACTTC. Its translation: CASSEGTEHIQYF.

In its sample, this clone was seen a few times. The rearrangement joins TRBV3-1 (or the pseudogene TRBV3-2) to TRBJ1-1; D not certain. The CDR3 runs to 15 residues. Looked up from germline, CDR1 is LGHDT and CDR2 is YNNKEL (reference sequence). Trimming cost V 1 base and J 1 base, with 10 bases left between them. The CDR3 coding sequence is TGTGCCAGCAGCCAAGCGGCAACTAAGAACACTGAAGCTTTCTTT. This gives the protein CASSQAATKNTEAFF.

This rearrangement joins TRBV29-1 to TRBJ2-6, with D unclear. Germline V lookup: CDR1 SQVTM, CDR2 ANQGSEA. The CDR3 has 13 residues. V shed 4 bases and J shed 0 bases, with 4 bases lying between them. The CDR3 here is CSVGSSGANVLTF. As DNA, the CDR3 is TGCAGCGTTGGGAGCTCTGGGGCCAACGTCCTGACTTTC.

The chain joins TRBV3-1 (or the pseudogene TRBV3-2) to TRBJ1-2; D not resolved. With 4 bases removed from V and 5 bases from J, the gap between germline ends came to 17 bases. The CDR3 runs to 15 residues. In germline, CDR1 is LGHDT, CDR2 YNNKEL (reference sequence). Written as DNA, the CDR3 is TGTGCCAGCAGCCCTCGACGGGAACCTCGGTATGGCTACACCTTC. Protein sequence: CASSPRREPRYGYTF.

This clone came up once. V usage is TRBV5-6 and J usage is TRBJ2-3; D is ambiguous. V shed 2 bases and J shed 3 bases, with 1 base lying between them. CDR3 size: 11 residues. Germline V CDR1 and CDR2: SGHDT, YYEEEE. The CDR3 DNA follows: TGTGCCAGCAGCTTAACAGATACGCAGTATTTT. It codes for CASSLTDTQYF.

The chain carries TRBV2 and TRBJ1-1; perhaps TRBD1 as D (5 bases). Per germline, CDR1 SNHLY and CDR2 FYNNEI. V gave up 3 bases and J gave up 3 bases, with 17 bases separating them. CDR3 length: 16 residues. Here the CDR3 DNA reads TGTGCCAGCAGTGACCAATCCAGGCCGACAGACACTGAAGCTTTCTTT. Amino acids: CASSDQSRPTDTEAFF.

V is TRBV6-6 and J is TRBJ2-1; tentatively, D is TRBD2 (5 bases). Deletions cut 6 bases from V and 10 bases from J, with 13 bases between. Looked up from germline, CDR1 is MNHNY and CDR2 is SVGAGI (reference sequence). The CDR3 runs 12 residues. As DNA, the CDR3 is TGTGCCAGCAGCCCACGGGGATGGGAGCAGTTCTTC. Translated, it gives CASSPRGWEQFF.